The TCR beta chain under discussion was sequenced for a study of brain T cells in children with intractable seizures. Broader study findings: Pre- and post-surgery blood differed in depth, so pre-surgery absences may be undersampling.

On this clone: What it binds is unknown.

Trimming pared 1 base from V and 2 bases from J, leaving 6 bases between. Germline CDR1 and CDR2: LGHDT and YNNKEL (reference sequence). The CDR3 contains 13 residues. Profiled with immunoSEQ multiplex PCR; TCRdb holds only in-frame clones, not every one. The sample comprises 340,000 or so clones, nearly 95% of which are singletons, and 4.5% to 7% rests with the top ten. The time point denotes: blood from clinic visit 5 months post-surgery; TSC patient then seizure free. Pre-surgery treatment included at least one anti-epileptic drug. The sample here was peripheral blood, taken roughly 5 months after surgery. The sequence was collected from a boy under two years old with tuberous sclerosis and intractable seizures. The chain carries TRBV3-1 (or the pseudogene TRBV3-2) and TRBJ2-7, with D unclear. This chain's CDR3 is CASSQAGPYEQYF. The CDR3 DNA follows: TGTGCCAGCAGCCAAGCAGGACCCTACGAGCAGTACTTC.